The source of this TCR beta chain is a study of blood T cell repertoires in COVID-19. At the level of the study: COVID-19 samples collected from the United States, Italy and Spain covered acute and convalescent phases. The cDNA or gDNA used as material had been derived from T cells, B-cell-depleted T cells, or PBMCs.

In the original workflow: The authors estimated nucleated cell counts from reference gene primer amplification. Produced via immunoSEQ multiplex PCR; TCRdb's table is partial and in-frame only. V and J calls plus clone size are reproduced from that table; the DNA served to infer D and trimming. Among about 370,000 clones listed, roughly 90% were seen once. This clone was seen at least ten times. Sequencing used peripheral blood. This TCR was recovered from a man aged 18 to 30 with active or convalescent COVID-19.

The CDR3 here is CASINRDSGELFF. In DNA, the CDR3 is TGTGCCAGCATCAACAGGGATTCCGGGGAGCTGTTTTTT. The chain employs TRBV12-3 or TRBV12-4 and TRBJ2-2; TRBD1 might be the D (6 bases). The CDR3 loop spans 13 amino acids. The V gene lost 7 bases and the J gene lost 6 bases, with 12 bases spanning the gap.